The 13 T cell receptor beta chains listed next were all sequenced from one sample in a study of cytomegalovirus exposure and HLA in healthy donors (dated by TCRdb to 2017 to 2019). Libraries were made using the immunoSEQ multiplex PCR assay. A mixture of 60 forward primers for TCR Vbeta segments and 13 reverse primers for TCR Jbeta segments was used in the multiplex PCR. This immuneACCESS table, as held by TCRdb, lists in-frame sequences with V and J called but not all clones. Of the missing ones, under half trace to an unresolved V gene in checked studies; the others have no known cause. Here the sample has under 150,000 clones; 75% to 90% occur a single time. Around 3.6% of the sample is held by the ten biggest clonotypes. The sequencing sample was made of PBMCs. These receptors all stem from a woman between 35 and 50 years old in good health and CMV-seronegative.

The chain uses TRBV7-3 and TRBJ1-2; perhaps TRBD1 as D (6 bases). This CDR3 contains 15 residues. The germline V and J ends were trimmed by 6 bases and 3 bases, with 17 bases remaining between them. Looked up from germline, CDR1 is SGHTA and CDR2 is FQGTGA. The CDR3 DNA is TGTGCCAGCAGTCATCTCAGGGGAATCGACTATGGCTACACCTTC. Protein sequence: CASSHLRGIDYGYTF.

The chain has TRBV28 and TRBJ2-1; 8 bases agree with TRBD1. V shed 4 bases and J 8 bases; nucleotides not matched to a gene: 10. This CDR3 comprises 15 residues. Germline V CDR1 and CDR2: MDHEN, SYDVKM. The CDR3 here is CASSSPGQGRDEQFF. The CDR3, as DNA: TGTGCCAGCAGTTCCCCCGGACAGGGTAGGGATGAGCAGTTCTTC.

This chain joins TRBV27 and TRBJ2-3, with 8 bases lining up with TRBD2. The length of the CDR3 is 15 residues. J lost 3 bases, V lost 2 bases, and 4 bases had no gene match. Germline assignment: CDR1 MNHEY and CDR2 SMNVEV (reference sequence). CDR3 in amino acids: CASSLSGSVTDTQYF. The DNA for the CDR3 is TGTGCCAGCAGTTTAAGCGGGAGTGTAACAGATACGCAGTATTTT.

The rearrangement uses TRBV6-5 and TRBJ1-4; D not resolved. The germline V and J ends were trimmed by 5 bases and 4 bases, with 11 bases remaining between them. CDR3 length: 14 residues. CDR1 and CDR2 (germline): MNHEY, SVGAGI. DNA of the CDR3: TGTGCCAGCAGTCGCAGGTCTCTTAATGAAAAACTGTTTTTT. Its protein is CASSRRSLNEKLFF.

This clone came up once. CDR3 DNA: TGTGCCAGCAGCCCCCGGGACAGCGACTATGGCTACACCTTC. Amino acids: CASSPRDSDYGYTF. The rearrangement links TRBV7-6 to TRBJ1-2, with 7 bases that match TRBD1. CDR1 and CDR2 from the germline V gene are SGHVS and FNYEAQ. The CDR3 runs to 14 residues. Losses at the gene ends were 5 bases for V and 3 bases for J; bases not matched to a gene: 6.

The chain carries TRBV5-1 and TRBJ2-7; 12 positions match TRBD2. J was trimmed by 5 bases and V by 2 bases; bases with no gene match: 5. CDR3 size: 15 residues. Germline lookup yields CDR1 SGHRS and CDR2 YFSETQ. The CDR3 coding sequence is TGCGCCAGCAGCTTTACTAGCGGGGGGCGGAACGAGCAGTACTTC. As protein: CASSFTSGGRNEQYF.

The gene calls are TRBV29-1 and TRBJ2-5; TRBD1 matches 7 bases. The V gene's germline CDR1 is SQVTM and CDR2 ANQGSEA. With 0 bases clipped from V and 11 bases from J, the junction kept 6 bases outside the gene matches. This CDR3 region has 12 residues. CDR3 DNA: TGCAGCGTTGAAGACGGACAGGTAGAGCAGTACTTC. It codes for CSVEDGQVEQYF. Filled out from reference TRBV29-1 and TRBJ2-5, the complete variable domain reads SAVISQKPSRDICQRGTSLTIQCQVDSQVTMMFWYRQQPGQSLTLIATANQGSEATYESGFVIDKFPISRPNLTFSTLTVSNMSPEDSSIYLCSVEDGQVEQYFGPGTRLLVL.

The chain couples TRBV6-5 to TRBJ1-5, with 8 bases matching TRBD1. The CDR3 spans 14 residues. After removal of 6 bases from V and 7 bases from J, the junction contained 8 bases not matched to a gene. Germline CDR1 reads MNHEY; CDR2 reads SVGAGI. CDR3 amino acids: CASRPDRVVQPQHF. The CDR3, as DNA: TGTGCCAGCAGACCGGACAGGGTGGTACAGCCCCAGCATTTT.

V and J are TRBV4-1 and TRBJ2-4; 7 nucleotides line up with TRBD1. The junction had 12 bases not matched to a gene; V was cut back by 3 bases and J by 7 bases. Germline V lookup: CDR1 MGHRA, CDR2 YSYEKL. The CDR3 sequence is 16 residues long. This chain's CDR3 is CASSHSTGTAPNIQYF. CDR3 in DNA: TGCGCCAGCAGCCATTCGACCGGGACAGCCCCCAACATTCAGTACTTC.

V gene TRBV5-8 combines with J gene TRBJ1-1, with TRBD1 identical over 7 bases. Germline CDR1 and CDR2: SGHTS and YDEGEE. After removal of 6 bases from V and 4 bases from J, the junction contained 9 bases not matched to a gene. The CDR3 extends over 14 amino acids. The chain's CDR3 is CASISRQGRTEAFF. The CDR3 DNA reads TGTGCCAGCATCAGTCGACAGGGTCGCACTGAAGCTTTCTTT.

The CDR3: CASSATGRPEAFF. The CDR3 DNA reads as TGTGCCAGCAGCGCGACAGGGCGACCTGAAGCTTTCTTT. This sequence joins TRBV9 and TRBJ1-1, with 7 bases fitting TRBD1. The CDR3 has 13 amino acids. V shed 3 bases and J 6 bases; nucleotides not matched to a gene: 5. The germline V gene encodes CDR1 SGDLS and CDR2 YYNGEE.

The chain employs TRBV25-1 and TRBJ2-5, with TRBD2 matching over 10 bases. CDR1 MGHDK and CDR2 SYGVNS come from the germline V gene. This CDR3 contains 14 residues. V lost 8 bases, J lost 4 bases, and 7 bases stayed unmatched. The CDR3 region has the DNA TGTGCCAGCGGGGGACTAGCGCTGAGAGAGACCCAGTACTTC. It translates to CASGGLALRETQYF.

V usage is TRBV7-6 and J usage is TRBJ2-1; tentative D call: TRBD2 (5 bases). CDR3 length: 12 amino acids. CDR1 and CDR2 (germline): SGHVS, FNYEAQ. With 1 base removed from V and 9 bases from J, the gap between germline ends came to 7 bases. This CDR3 is CASSLDAGEQFF. As DNA, the CDR3 is TGTGCCAGCAGCTTAGATGCGGGTGAGCAGTTCTTC.